A selection of T cell receptor beta chains follows, all from one sample in a study of beta chain features in type 1 diabetes. Assay used: immunoSEQ multiplex PCR; TCRdb lists only in-frame clones, some missing. The table has more than 100,000 clones, approximately 10% seen once. Sequencing was carried out using central memory CD4+ T cells from blood. Every receptor here comes from a man younger than 40 with type 1 diabetes. CDR3s include the opening cysteine and the closing phenylalanine or tryptophan. D genes are given only for firm matches. Clone size is shown for a subset of rows, as once, few, many or a class of expanded clone.

j_call | clone_size | v_call | d_call | cdr3_nt | cdr3_aa
TRBJ2-7 | . | TRBV7-9 | . | TGTGCCAGCAGCCCGACAGGAGACCCTACCTACGAGCAGTACTTC | CASSPTGDPTYEQYF
TRBJ1-6 | . | TRBV19 | . | TGTGCCAGCCGATACCGCGCCAGGGATTCACCCCTCCACTTT | CASRYRARDSPLHF
TRBJ2-3 | few | TRBV7-9 | TRBD1 | TGTGCCAGCAGCACAGACAGGGGCGCAGATACGCAGTATTTT | CASSTDRGADTQYF
TRBJ1-2 | few | TRBV27 | TRBD1 | TGTGCCAGCAGTCGCGGGGGACAGGGCTATGGCTACACCTTC | CASSRGGQGYGYTF
TRBJ1-2 | . | TRBV30 | TRBD1 | TGTGCCTGGAGTGTTCTTACAGGGGCCTATGGCTACACCTTC | CAWSVLTGAYGYTF
TRBJ1-6 | few | TRBV18 | . | TGTGCCAGCTCACCAAGACAGGATGATTCACCCCTCCACTTT | CASSPRQDDSPLHF
TRBJ2-7 | few | TRBV5-4 | . | TGTGCCAGCAGCGCGGGACAGACAGGCTCCTACGAGCAGTACTTC | CASSAGQTGSYEQYF
TRBJ1-1 | . | TRBV4-3 | . | TGCGCCAGCAGCCAAGAGCGCGGACTCGAAGCTTTCTTT | CASSQERGLEAFF
TRBJ1-2 | few | TRBV4-2 | TRBD1 | TGTGCCAGCAGCCAACCCACGACCGGGACAGGGGATGGCTACACCTTC | CASSQPTTGTGDGYTF
TRBJ2-5 | few | TRBV25-1 | TRBD1 | TGTGCCAGCAGTGAAGACTGGACAGGGGGCTTTGAGACCCAGTACTTC | CASSEDWTGGFETQYF
TRBJ2-7 | . | TRBV15 | . | TGTGCCACCAGCAGAGAGGGGTCAGGGCAGGGGTCGACCTACGAGCAGTACTTC | CATSREGSGQGSTYEQYF
TRBJ1-3 | . | TRBV7-8 | . | TGTGCCAGCAGCTTAAGCGGCTCTGGAAACACCATATATTTT | CASSLSGSGNTIYF
TRBJ2-5 | few | TRBV6-1 | . | TGTGCCAGCAGCTCGGGACAAGGGTTTCAAGAGACCCAGTACTTC | CASSSGQGFQETQYF
TRBJ2-1 | few | TRBV5-6 | . | TGTGCCAGCAGCGCCTACAGGAGCTCCTACAATGAGCAGTTCTTC | CASSAYRSSYNEQFF
TRBJ1-1 | . | TRBV12-5 | . | TGTGCTAGTGGTTTGAGGGAGACCAACACTGAAGCTTTCTTT | CASGLRETNTEAFF
TRBJ2-6 | few | TRBV27 | . | TGTGCCAGCAGTGGGGATGGCAGGGAATTATCTGGGGCCAACGTCCTGACTTTC | CASSGDGRELSGANVLTF
TRBJ1-5 | few | TRBV7-6 | . | TGTGCCAGCAGCTTAGCAGTCGGGGGGGGCAGCCAGCCCCAGCATTTT | CASSLAVGGGSQPQHF
TRBJ2-1 | few | TRBV19 | TRBD2 | TGTGCCAGTAGTGCCGGGACTAGCGGGGGGGCCTACAATGAGCAGTTCTTC | CASSAGTSGGAYNEQFF
TRBJ2-1 | . | TRBV7-7 | TRBD1 | TGTGCTAGCAGCTTAGGACAGGGAGGTAGGAATGAGCAGTTCTTC | CASSLGQGGRNEQFF
TRBJ2-3 | few | TRBV7-9 | . | TGTGCCAGCAGCCAATTGGGCGGGGAAGGAGATACGCAGTATTTT | CASSQLGGEGDTQYF
TRBJ2-1 | . | TRBV19 | TRBD2 | TGTGCCAGTAGTACCAATAGCGGGGGGAAGCAGTTCTTC | CASSTNSGGKQFF
TRBJ1-1 | few | TRBV10-3 | . | TGTGCCATCACGGCGACCTCGGGCACTGAAGCTTTCTTT | CAITATSGTEAFF
TRBJ1-1 | . | TRBV9 | . | TGTGCCAGCAGCGTCACAGGGATGAACACTGAAGCTTTCTTT | CASSVTGMNTEAFF